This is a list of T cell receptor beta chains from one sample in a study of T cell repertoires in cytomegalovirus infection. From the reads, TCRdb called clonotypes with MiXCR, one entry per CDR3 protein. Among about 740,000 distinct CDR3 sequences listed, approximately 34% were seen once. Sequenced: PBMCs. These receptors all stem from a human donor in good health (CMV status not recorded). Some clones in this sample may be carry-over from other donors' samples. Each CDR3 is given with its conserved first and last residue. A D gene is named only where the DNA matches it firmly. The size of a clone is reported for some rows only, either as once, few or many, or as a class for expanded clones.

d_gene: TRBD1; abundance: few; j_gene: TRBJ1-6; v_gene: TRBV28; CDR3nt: TGTGCCAGCAGTTTCCCGGGACAGGGGAATTCACCCCTCCACTTT; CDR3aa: CASSFPGQGNSPLHF
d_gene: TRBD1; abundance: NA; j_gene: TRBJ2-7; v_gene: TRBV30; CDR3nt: TGTGCCTGGAGGAGGCCGAGACAGGGGCTCCTCGACTCCTACGAGCAGTACTTC; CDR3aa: CAWRRPRQGLLDSYEQYF
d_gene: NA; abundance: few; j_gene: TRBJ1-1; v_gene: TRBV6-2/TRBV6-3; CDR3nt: TGTGCCGCCACCCAGCGGGGTACTGCTTTCTTT; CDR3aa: CAATQRGTAFF
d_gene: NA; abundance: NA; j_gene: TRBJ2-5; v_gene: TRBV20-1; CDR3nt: TGCAGTGCTAGACCATCCCTTCTGTGGGAGACCCAGTACTTC; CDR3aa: CSARPSLLWETQYF
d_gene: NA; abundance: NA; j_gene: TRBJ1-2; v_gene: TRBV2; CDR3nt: TGTGCCAGCAGTATCGGACAGTTTAACTATGGCTACACCTTC; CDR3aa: CASSIGQFNYGYTF
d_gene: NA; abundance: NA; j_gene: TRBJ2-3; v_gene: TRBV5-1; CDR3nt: TGCGCCAGCAGCCCGCCGGAGCCTCCGAGCACAGATACGCAGTATTTT; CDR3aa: CASSPPEPPSTDTQYF
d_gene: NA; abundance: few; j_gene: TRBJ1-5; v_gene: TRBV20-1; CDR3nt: TGCAGTGCCGTCGGACACTCCGTAGGGAGCAATCAGCCCCAGCATTTT; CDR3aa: CSAVGHSVGSNQPQHF
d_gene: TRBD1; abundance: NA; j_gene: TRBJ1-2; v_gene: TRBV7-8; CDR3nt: TGTGCCAGCAGCCCCAGGCCGAGACAGGGAAACTATGGCTACACCTTC; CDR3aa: CASSPRPRQGNYGYTF
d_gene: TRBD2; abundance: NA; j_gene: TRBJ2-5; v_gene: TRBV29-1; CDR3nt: TGCAGCGTGGGTTACCTAGCGGGAGCTCGTGAGACCCAGTACTTC; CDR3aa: CSVGYLAGARETQYF
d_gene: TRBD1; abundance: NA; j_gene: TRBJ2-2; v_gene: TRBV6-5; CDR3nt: TGTGCCAGCAGTTACGGGACAGGGGGCCCCGGGGAGCTGTTTTTT; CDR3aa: CASSYGTGGPGELFF
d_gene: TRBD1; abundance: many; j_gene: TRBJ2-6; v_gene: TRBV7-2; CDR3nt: TGTGCCAGCAGCTTAGCTTCGACAGGGGGACACTCCGGGGCCAACGTCCTGACTTTC; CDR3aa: CASSLASTGGHSGANVLTF
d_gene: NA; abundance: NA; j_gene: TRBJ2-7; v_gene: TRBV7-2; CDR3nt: TGTGCCAGCAGCTTAGAGCCAGCGTGGAGCTCCTACGAGCAGTACTTC; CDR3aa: CASSLEPAWSSYEQYF
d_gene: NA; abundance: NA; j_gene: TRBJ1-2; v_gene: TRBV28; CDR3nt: TGTGCCAGCAGTTTCGGGGCAGAAGGCTACACCTTC; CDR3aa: CASSFGAEGYTF
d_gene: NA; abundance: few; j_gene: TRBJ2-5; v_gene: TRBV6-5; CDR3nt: TGTGCCAGTATCAGGGAAACCAAGGAGACCCAGTACTTC; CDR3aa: CASIRETKETQYF
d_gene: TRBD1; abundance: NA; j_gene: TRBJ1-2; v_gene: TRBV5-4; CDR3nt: TGTGCCAGCAGCTTGCGGGACAGGGGATATGGCTACACCTTC; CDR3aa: CASSLRDRGYGYTF
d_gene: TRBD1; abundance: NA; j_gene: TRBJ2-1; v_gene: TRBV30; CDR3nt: TGTGCCTGGCACAGGGGACCCTACAATGAGCAGTTCTTC; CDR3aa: CAWHRGPYNEQFF